A single sample gave rise to the 10 T cell receptor beta chains below, sequenced in a study of blood T cell repertoires in COVID-19. The repertoire was sequenced with immunoSEQ multiplex PCR; TCRdb's copy has only in-frame clones and lacks some. The sample holds about 110,000 clones, around 90% seen once. Input material: peripheral blood. The receptors come from a human donor in a cohort sampled during active COVID-19.

This clone was seen only once. V and J are TRBV19 and TRBJ1-4; D may be TRBD1 (6 bases). Germline lookup yields CDR1 LNHDA and CDR2 SQIVND (reference sequence). The length of the CDR3 is 14 residues. V shed 3 bases and J shed 8 bases, with 13 bases lying between them. CDR3 bases: TGTGCCAGTAGTATTGGCAGGGGCGAAGAAAAACTGTTTTTT. Its protein product is CASSIGRGEEKLFF.

DNA for the CDR3: TGTGCCAGCAGCCCGATAGCGGGAGGGCCAGATACGCAGTATTTT. Residues: CASSPIAGGPDTQYF. This chain connects TRBV7-8 to TRBJ2-3; 11 nucleotides agree with TRBD2. Germline CDR1 is SGHVS and CDR2 is FQNEAQ. Losses at the gene ends were 5 bases for V and 4 bases for J; bases not matched to a gene: 5. The CDR3 is 15 residues long.

The genes are TRBV7-3 and TRBJ2-2; no reliable D call. V was shortened by 8 bases and J by 0 bases, with 10 bases between the two germline ends. Germline V gene data show CDR1 as SGHTA and CDR2 as FQGTGA. CDR3 size: 14 residues. CDR3 sequence reads: CASAPTANTGELFF. Here the CDR3 DNA reads TGTGCCAGCGCCCCGACTGCGAACACCGGGGAGCTGTTTTTT.

The CDR3 sequence is CASSLRGGSTDTQYF. The CDR3 nucleotides read TGCGCCAGCAGCTTGAGGGGGGGTAGCACAGATACGCAGTATTTT. The V and J genes are TRBV5-1 and TRBJ2-3; tentative D call: TRBD2 (7 bases). Looked up from germline, CDR1 is SGHRS and CDR2 is YFSETQ. The CDR3 has 15 amino acids. The ends were cut back, 1 base at V and 0 bases at J, with 9 bases in the middle.

The chain combines TRBV7-2 with TRBJ2-5; 7 positions match TRBD1. With V trimmed by 2 bases and J by 5 bases, 8 bases remained unmatched. CDR1 is SGHTA and CDR2 is FQGNSA in the germline V gene. CDR3 length equals 15 residues. In DNA, the CDR3 is TGTGCCAGCAGCTTAACGACAGGGCGGCGGGAGACCCAGTACTTC. Amino acid sequence: CASSLTTGRRETQYF.

The gene calls are TRBV2 and TRBJ2-3; TRBD2 agrees at 9 bases. The CDR3 spans 16 residues. V lost 6 bases, J lost 1 base, and 8 bases stayed unmatched. The germline CDR1 and CDR2 sequences are SNHLY and FYNNEI. CDR3 DNA sequence: TGTGCCAGCAGCTGGGGGGCTAGCGGGGGCACAGATACGCAGTATTTT. Protein: CASSWGASGGTDTQYF. Complete variable domain (other parts from reference TRBV2 and TRBJ2-3): EPEVTQTPSHQVTQMGQEVILRCVPISNHLYFYWYRQILGQKVEFLVSFYNNEISEKSEIFDDQFSVERPDGSNFTLKIRSTKLEDSAMYFCASSWGASGGTDTQYFGPGTRLTVL.

The V and J genes are TRBV5-1 and TRBJ1-1; a possible D gene is TRBD1 (6 bases). The length of the CDR3 is 14 residues. The germline gives CDR1 SGHRS, CDR2 YFSETQ. V was clipped by 6 bases and J by 4 bases, with 16 bases between them. The CDR3 DNA reads TGCGCCAGCACAGAAACAGGGAGGGTCACTGAAGCTTTCTTT. Translated, it gives CASTETGRVTEAFF.

The chain carries TRBV5-1 and TRBJ2-2; possible D gene TRBD1, 6 bases. The germline gives CDR1 SGHRS, CDR2 YFSETQ. Trimming shortened V by 4 bases and J by 3 bases, and 13 bases separated the two germline ends. The CDR3 covers 15 residues. This CDR3 is CASSPRGLDTGELFF. Here the CDR3 DNA reads TGCGCCAGCAGCCCCAGGGGTTTGGACACCGGGGAGCTGTTTTTT.

The chain is built from TRBV10-3 and TRBJ1-2; D is possibly TRBD1 (6 bases). CDR3 size: 14 residues. CDR1 is ENHRY, CDR2 SYGVKD, per germline. Trimming took off 0 bases at V and 6 bases at J, with 11 bases between the two ends. DNA for the CDR3: TGTGCCATCAGTGAGTCGACAGGATTCGATGGCTACACCTTC. Translating gives CAISESTGFDGYTF.

This clone appeared once. The rearrangement links TRBV11-2 to TRBJ2-7; 10 positions agree with TRBD1. Germline-derived CDR1 and CDR2 are SGHAT and FQNNGV. V was pared by 4 bases and J by 3 bases, with 3 bases of the junction left unmatched. The CDR3 spans 14 residues. DNA of the CDR3: TGTGCCAGCAGCTCCGGACAGGGGGGCTACGAGCAGTACTTC. Protein sequence: CASSSGQGGYEQYF.